The 5 T cell receptor beta chains listed next were all sequenced from one sample in a study of control samples from healthy donors and cancer patients. Assay used: immunoSEQ multiplex PCR; TCRdb lists only in-frame clones, some missing. The table includes some 39,000 clones, around 88% detected once. Sequencing was done on a sample of PBMCs. The source is a woman aged 55-70 years with lung cancer.

The chain is built from TRBV6-5 and TRBJ2-5; TRBD2 might be the D (6 bases). This CDR3 is 14 amino acids long. Germline V lookup: CDR1 MNHEY, CDR2 SVGAGI. The V end was cut by 6 bases, the J end by 4 bases, with 15 bases between. The CDR3 reads CASSYGSTRETQYF. The CDR3 DNA sequence: TGTGCCAGCAGCTACGGGAGCACGCGAGAGACCCAGTACTTC.

The rearrangement uses TRBV7-8 and TRBJ1-1, with TRBD1 matching 8 bases. Germline V gene data show CDR1 as SGHVS and CDR2 as FQNEAQ. After removal of 5 bases from V and 4 bases from J, the junction contained 6 bases not matched to a gene. This CDR3 is built from 14 residues. CDR3: CASSLQGGATEAFF. For the CDR3, the DNA is TGTGCCAGCAGCCTACAGGGGGGAGCCACTGAAGCTTTCTTT.

V usage is TRBV7-6 and J usage is TRBJ2-7; 7 bases fit TRBD2. The CDR3 contains 14 residues. Germline V lookup: CDR1 SGHVS, CDR2 FNYEAQ. V lost 6 bases to trimming and J lost 2 bases; unmatched junction nucleotides: 7. CDR3 sequence: CASSLGLPPYEQYF. CDR3 bases: TGTGCCAGCAGTCTGGGACTACCCCCCTACGAGCAGTACTTC.

This clone counts as medium-sized. The chain carries TRBV19 and TRBJ2-7; D gene uncertain. The length of the CDR3 is 14 residues. Trimming took 5 bases from V and 4 from J, leaving 15 bases between them. Germline CDR1 and CDR2: LNHDA and SQIVND (reference sequence). This CDR3 reads CASSVRLPGYEQYF. Here the CDR3 DNA reads TGTGCCAGTAGTGTCCGCCTCCCCGGGTACGAGCAGTACTTC.

This chain connects TRBV12-3 or TRBV12-4 to TRBJ2-7, with 9 positions matching TRBD2. This CDR3 spans 13 amino acids. V was pared by 3 bases and J by 6 bases, with 3 bases of the junction left unmatched. The CDR3 DNA reads as TGTGCCAGCAGTTTCCGGCGGGAGGGCGAGCAGTACTTC. This gives the protein CASSFRREGEQYF.